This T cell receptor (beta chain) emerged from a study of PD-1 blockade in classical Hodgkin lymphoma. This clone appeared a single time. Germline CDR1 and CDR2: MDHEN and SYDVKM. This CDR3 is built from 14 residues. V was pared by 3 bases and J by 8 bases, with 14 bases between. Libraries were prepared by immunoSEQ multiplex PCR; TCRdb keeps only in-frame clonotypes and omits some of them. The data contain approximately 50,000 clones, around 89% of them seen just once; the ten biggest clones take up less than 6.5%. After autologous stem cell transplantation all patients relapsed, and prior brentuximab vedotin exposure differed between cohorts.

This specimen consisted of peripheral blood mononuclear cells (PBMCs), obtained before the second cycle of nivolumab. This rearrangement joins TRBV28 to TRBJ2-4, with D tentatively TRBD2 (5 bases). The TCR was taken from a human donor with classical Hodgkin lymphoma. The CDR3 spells CASSLPGIRYIQYF. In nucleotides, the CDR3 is TGTGCCAGCAGTTTGCCGGGGATTCGGTACATTCAGTACTTC.